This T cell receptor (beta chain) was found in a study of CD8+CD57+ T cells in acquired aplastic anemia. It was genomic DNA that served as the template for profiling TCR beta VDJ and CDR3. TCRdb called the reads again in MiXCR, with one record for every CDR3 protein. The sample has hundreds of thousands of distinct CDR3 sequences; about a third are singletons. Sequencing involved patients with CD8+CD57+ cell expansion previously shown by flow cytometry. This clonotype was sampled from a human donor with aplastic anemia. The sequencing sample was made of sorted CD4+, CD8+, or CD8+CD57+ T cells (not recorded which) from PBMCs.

The CDR3 spells CASSGPGQGLSPLHF. CDR3 DNA: TGTGCCAGTAGTGGACCGGGACAGGGGTTATCACCCCTCCACTTT. V is TRBV19 and J is TRBJ1-6, with 10 positions matching TRBD1. The V segment lost 5 bases and the J segment 10 bases; nucleotides outside the gene matches: 8. CDR1 and CDR2 from the germline V gene are LNHDA and SQIVND (reference sequence). The CDR3 loop spans 15 amino acids.